The clone carrying this T cell receptor (beta chain) has only a few counts. This CDR3 has 13 residues. The V gene lost 4 bases and the J gene lost 2 bases, with 8 bases spanning the gap. The germline CDR1 and CDR2 sequences are SNHLY and FYNNEI. The sample comes from a study of T cell responses to AZD1222 COVID-19 vaccine. Measured with immunoSEQ multiplex PCR; TCRdb has only the in-frame clones, and not every one. The table shows approximately 110,000 clones, with 88% occurring only once. The chain recombines TRBV2 with TRBJ1-1; no firm D call. This TCR derives from an adult in good health. This specimen consisted of peripheral blood, obtained on day 0 of AZD1222 vaccination. This CDR3 reads CASSAGGNTEAFF. Written as DNA, the CDR3 is TGTGCCAGCAGTGCCGGCGGCAACACTGAAGCTTTCTTT.